This entry is about one T cell receptor beta chain. Its antigen is undetermined. At one of its ends the junction is not consistent with the germline gene, which may arise from a read error. The sample is drawn from a study of pediatric ulcerative colitis. One to two pinch biopsies were taken from the rectum during colonoscopy. Study-level results: Acute severe colitis showed lower rectal diversity from clonal expansions.

Germline V CDR1 and CDR2: SGHTA, FQGNSA. The CDR3 consists of 16 residues. Only in-frame clones appear in the TCRdb table, and some are missing; sequencing was by immunoSEQ multiplex PCR. The sample holds 36,000 or so clones; roughly 72% are singletons and the top ten take 0.74%. Source material: gut tissue. The genes are TRBV7-2 and TRBJ1-3; D not resolved. The receptor comes from a boy younger than 18 with moderate ulcerative colitis. DNA for the CDR3: TGTGCCAACAGCTTAATCGCTGGGAGCCGAGGAAACACCATATATTTT. It encodes CANSLIAGSRGNTIYF.